These 32 T cell receptor beta chains were sequenced from one sample in a study of blood T cell repertoires in COVID-19. Profiled with immunoSEQ multiplex PCR; TCRdb holds only in-frame clones, not every one. The table lists fewer than 250,000 clones, just under 85% of them singletons. Source material: peripheral blood. These TCRs come from a man between 50 and 59 years old with acute or convalescent COVID-19.

J is TRBJ2-5 and V is TRBV29-1; D remains ambiguous. Per germline, CDR1 SQVTM and CDR2 ANQGSEA. There are 12 residues in the CDR3. The V and J ends lost 5 bases and 5 bases respectively, with 12 bases between them. The CDR3 region has the DNA TGCAGCGTTCCGGAGTCCGAGGAGACCCAGTACTTC. It encodes CSVPESEETQYF.

The DNA of the CDR3 is TGTGCCAGCTCACTCCCGGGACAGGGTTCCTACGAGCAGTACTTC. Encoded protein: CASSLPGQGSYEQYF. The chain couples TRBV18 to TRBJ2-7; TRBD1 agrees at 9 bases. CDR1 and CDR2 (germline): KGHSH, LQKENI. The J segment lost 1 base and the V segment lost 4 bases, leaving 5 bases of the junction unmatched. The CDR3 totals 15 residues.

This clone was seen more than once but under ten times. This rearrangement joins TRBV7-2 to TRBJ2-1; maybe TRBD1 (6 bases). In germline, CDR1 is SGHTA, CDR2 FQGNSA. V was shortened by 3 bases and J by 12 bases, with 18 bases between the two germline ends. The CDR3 is made up of 14 amino acids. In DNA, the CDR3 is TGTGCCAGCAGCTTTGTTGAGGGGGTAGGATGGCAGTTCTTC. Its protein is CASSFVEGVGWQFF.

The CDR3 DNA reads as TGTGCCAGCAGTGCTCAGACAGGGTCTCTCTATGGCTACACCTTC. It translates to CASSAQTGSLYGYTF. This chain connects TRBV27 to TRBJ1-2; 7 bases are a match to TRBD1. The CDR3 contains 15 residues. Germline V lookup: CDR1 MNHEY, CDR2 SMNVEV (reference sequence). With 5 bases clipped from V and 4 bases from J, the junction kept 10 bases outside the gene matches.

The V and J genes are TRBV14 and TRBJ1-4; a weak D match, TRBD1 (6 bases). V lost 4 bases, J lost 13 bases, and 13 bases lay in between. Germline CDR1 and CDR2: SGHDN and FVKESK. The CDR3 covers 12 residues. In nucleotides, the CDR3 is TGTGCCAGCAGCCTTACAGGGTACGCACTGTTTTTT. This translates into CASSLTGYALFF.

This rearrangement joins TRBV27 to TRBJ2-1; no clear D gene. Trimming pared 2 bases from V and 4 bases from J, leaving 12 bases between. Germline CDR1 is MNHEY and CDR2 is SMNVEV (reference sequence). CDR3 length: 15 residues. The CDR3 loop is CASSLIPFRYNEQFF. CDR3 DNA: TGTGCCAGCAGTTTAATCCCGTTCCGTTACAATGAGCAGTTCTTC.

This clone appeared a single time. The rearrangement uses TRBV5-6 and TRBJ1-3; a possible D gene is TRBD1 (5 bases). The CDR3 consists of 13 residues. V dropped 4 bases and J dropped 4 bases, with 9 bases sitting between them. Germline CDR1 SGHDT, CDR2 YYEEEE. CDR3 residues: CASSAGRGNTIYF. Written as DNA, the CDR3 is TGTGCCAGCAGCGCGGGACGGGGAAACACCATATATTTT.

The chain joins TRBV5-1 to TRBJ2-6; D may be TRBD1 (6 bases). The length of the CDR3 is 14 residues. Germline V gives CDR1 SGHRS, CDR2 YFSETQ. V was cut by 6 bases and J by 3 bases, with 10 bases left in between. The CDR3 DNA sequence: TGCGCCAGCAACCAGGGGATTGGGGCCAACGTCCTGACTTTC. It is translated as CASNQGIGANVLTF.

The V gene is TRBV4-1, the J gene TRBJ2-6; no reliable D call. Trimming removed 4 bases at V and 0 bases at J, with 10 bases between. This CDR3 has 16 residues. The germline gives CDR1 MGHRA, CDR2 YSYEKL. CDR3 nucleotides: TGCGCCAGCAGCCCGAATCCTAGCTCTGGGGCCAACGTCCTGACTTTC. Translating gives CASSPNPSSGANVLTF.

The rearrangement joins TRBV6-5 to TRBJ1-1; no clear D gene. The CDR3 has 13 amino acids. CDR1 and CDR2 (germline): MNHEY, SVGAGI. The germline V and J ends were trimmed by 2 bases and 7 bases, with 11 bases remaining between them. CDR3 in DNA: TGTGCCAGCAGTTACCCCGGACTTCTTGAAGCTTTCTTT. This gives the protein CASSYPGLLEAFF.

The chain links TRBV2 to TRBJ1-5; 12 bases line up with TRBD1. CDR1 and CDR2 (germline): SNHLY, FYNNEI. Unmatched junction bases numbered 6, after V lost 6 bases and J lost 0 bases. The CDR3 has 17 amino acids. This chain's CDR3 is CASSGTGGPNSNQPQHF. As DNA, the CDR3 is TGTGCCAGCAGCGGGACAGGGGGCCCCAATAGCAATCAGCCCCAGCATTTT.

The chain uses TRBV7-6 and TRBJ2-3; 11 positions agree with TRBD1. With 0 bases clipped from V and 3 bases from J, the junction kept 2 bases outside the gene matches. The CDR3 totals 16 residues. Per germline, CDR1 SGHVS and CDR2 FNYEAQ. The CDR3 DNA reads as TGTGCCAGCAGCTTAGCGGGACAGGGGGGAACAGATACGCAGTATTTT. Its translation: CASSLAGQGGTDTQYF.

The chain couples TRBV5-1 to TRBJ1-6; 7 bases match TRBD1. The CDR3 contains 14 residues. Germline CDR1 reads SGHRS; CDR2 reads YFSETQ. V was clipped by 3 bases and J by 8 bases; unmatched bases: 5. CDR3 sequence: CASSSGTEDSPLHF. CDR3 in DNA: TGCGCCAGCAGCTCCGGGACAGAGGATTCACCCCTCCACTTT.

The chain has TRBV7-6 and TRBJ1-1, with TRBD1 matching over 9 bases. The V gene end was trimmed by 5 bases and the J gene end by 5 bases; junction bases not matched to a gene: 9. The CDR3 has 15 amino acids. Germline lookup yields CDR1 SGHVS and CDR2 FNYEAQ. CDR3 sequence (DNA): TGTGCCAGCAGCGCACGACAGGGGGGCCTGACTGAAGCTTTCTTT. Protein: CASSARQGGLTEAFF. Supplemented by reference TRBV7-6 and TRBJ1-1, the full variable domain reads GAGVSQSPRYKVTKRGQDVALRCDPISGHVSLYWYRQALGQGPEFLTYFNYEAQQDKSGLPNDRFSAERPEGSISTLTIQRTEQRDSAMYRCASSARQGGLTEAFFGQGTRLTVV.

The gene calls are TRBV5-1 and TRBJ2-7; perhaps TRBD1 as D (6 bases). From germline, CDR1 is SGHRS and CDR2 YFSETQ. V shed 3 bases and J shed 6 bases, with 34 bases lying between them. This CDR3 spans 20 amino acids. The CDR3 sequence is CASSSGTPFSRGGARVEQYF. The DNA for the CDR3 is TGCGCCAGCAGCTCCGGGACACCCTTTTCGCGCGGAGGTGCCAGGGTCGAGCAGTACTTC.

V is TRBV3-1 (or the pseudogene TRBV3-2) and J is TRBJ1-5; 9 bases agree with TRBD1. V lost 0 bases to trimming and J lost 6 bases; unmatched junction nucleotides: 9. CDR3 size: 17 residues. Per germline, CDR1 LGHDT and CDR2 YNNKEL (reference sequence). The CDR3 DNA reads as TGTGCCAGCAGCCAAGATCGGACAGGGGCGCGGGGTCAGCCCCAGCATTTT. It encodes CASSQDRTGARGQPQHF.

This clone has a single count. This chain links TRBV28 with TRBJ2-2; a weak D match, TRBD2 (7 bases). V was clipped by 8 bases and J by 7 bases, with 17 bases between them. The CDR3 totals 14 residues. The V gene's germline CDR1 is MDHEN and CDR2 SYDVKM. The CDR3 reads CASCEGGSGGELFF. CDR3 sequence (DNA): TGTGCCAGCTGCGAGGGGGGGTCCGGCGGGGAGCTGTTTTTT. Together with reference TRBV28 and TRBJ2-2, the CDR3 gives the full variable domain: DVKVTQSSRYLVKRTGEKVFLECVQDMDHENMFWYRQDPGLGLRLIYFSYDVKMKEKGDIPEGYSVSREKKERFSLILESASTNQTSMYLCASCEGGSGGELFFGEGSRLTVL.

The gene calls are TRBV28 and TRBJ2-4; 8 bases line up with TRBD2. The CDR3 length is 17 residues. Per germline, CDR1 MDHEN and CDR2 SYDVKM. The J segment lost 1 base and the V segment lost 6 bases, leaving 11 bases of the junction unmatched. The CDR3 is CASSSPSAGVAKNIQYF. The DNA of the CDR3 is TGTGCCAGCAGCTCCCCCTCAGCGGGAGTGGCCAAAAACATTCAGTACTTC.

This chain connects TRBV19 to TRBJ1-5; 8 bases align to TRBD1. CDR1 and CDR2 (germline): LNHDA, SQIVND (reference sequence). The CDR3 has 14 residues. The J segment lost 0 bases and the V segment lost 11 bases, leaving 6 bases of the junction unmatched. The CDR3 coding sequence is TGTGCCTCCTGGGACAGGTATAGCAATCAGCCCCAGCATTTT. It codes for CASWDRYSNQPQHF.

In DNA, the CDR3 is TGTGCCAGCAGTTACCGTAGCAATCAGCCCCAGCATTTT. This encodes CASSYRSNQPQHF. The chain recombines TRBV6-2 or TRBV6-3 with TRBJ1-5; D gene unclear. Germline assignment: CDR1 MNHEY and CDR2 SVGEGT. CDR3 size: 13 residues. V was pared by 2 bases and J by 0 bases, with 2 bases between.

The chain couples TRBV5-1 to TRBJ2-7, with D perhaps matching TRBD2 (5 bases). Germline V gives CDR1 SGHRS, CDR2 YFSETQ. The CDR3 is 13 residues long. V lost 5 bases and J 1 base, leaving 10 bases between the germline ends. The CDR3 DNA sequence: TGCGCCAGCAGTCGGACTTCGTCCTACGAGCAGTACTTC. Translating gives CASSRTSSYEQYF.

In this sample, this clone turned up once. The chain has TRBV6-5 and TRBJ2-2; possibly TRBD1 for D (6 bases). Germline loops: CDR1 MNHEY, CDR2 SVGAGI. The V gene lost 2 bases and the J gene lost 6 bases, with 16 bases spanning the gap. The CDR3 runs 16 residues. DNA for the CDR3: TGTGCCAGCAGTTACGCAACCACAGGGTCTCCCGGGGAGCTGTTTTTT. Protein sequence: CASSYATTGSPGELFF.

V usage is TRBV27 and J usage is TRBJ2-1, with D maybe TRBD1 (7 bases). Germline loops: CDR1 MNHEY, CDR2 SMNVEV (reference sequence). This CDR3 spans 16 amino acids. The V end was cut by 7 bases, the J end by 5 bases, with 21 bases between. For the CDR3, the DNA is TGTGCCAGCACCCAACAGGGGTTGGGAGGTCACAATGAGCAGTTCTTC. This codes for CASTQQGLGGHNEQFF.

This clone was detected only once. The sample carries other DNA sequences with the same CDR3. The gene calls are TRBV18 and TRBJ1-6; weak D call: TRBD1 (6 bases). Trimming took 3 bases from V and 10 from J, leaving 16 bases between them. Looked up from germline, CDR1 is KGHSH and CDR2 is LQKENI. The CDR3 runs to 15 residues. CDR3 nucleotide sequence: TGTGCCAGCTCACCCCGGACAGACCGGGACTCACCCCTCCACTTT. This encodes CASSPRTDRDSPLHF.

The rearrangement links TRBV6-6 to TRBJ2-7, with D possibly TRBD1 on 5 matching bases. Trimming removed 3 bases at V and 6 bases at J, with 9 bases between. CDR3 length: 12 amino acids. CDR1 and CDR2 from the germline V gene are MNHNY and SVGAGI (reference sequence). As DNA, the CDR3 is TGTGCCAGCAGTTATTCCACAGGCGAGCAGTACTTC. Translated: CASSYSTGEQYF.

The chain combines TRBV30 with TRBJ1-2; a possible D gene is TRBD1 (5 bases). Germline V lookup: CDR1 GTSNPN, CDR2 SVGIG (reference sequence). The CDR3 runs 13 residues. With 5 bases removed from V and 4 bases from J, the gap between germline ends came to 14 bases. The CDR3 DNA reads TGTGCCTGGGTCAGGGTCCCTATCTATGGCTACACCTTC. Its protein product is CAWVRVPIYGYTF.

This chain connects TRBV28 to TRBJ2-5; 8 bases fit TRBD1. The length of the CDR3 is 16 residues. Germline CDR1 is MDHEN and CDR2 is SYDVKM. V shed 5 bases, J shed 5 bases, and the junction held 13 bases outside the gene matches. The CDR3 DNA reads TGTGCCAGCAGTCCCCACGACAGGGGAGTTCGGGAGACCCAGTACTTC. It yields the protein CASSPHDRGVRETQYF.

The rearrangement joins TRBV7-2 to TRBJ2-3, with D tentatively TRBD2 (5 bases). The CDR3 runs 15 residues. Trimming took 5 bases from V and 7 from J, leaving 19 bases between them. From germline, CDR1 is SGHTA and CDR2 FQGNSA. The CDR3 DNA reads TGTGCCAGCAGCAATCGACGGGAACTCTCTCATACGCAGTATTTT. It yields the protein CASSNRRELSHTQYF.

The rearrangement uses TRBV27 and TRBJ1-2; D is unresolved. The germline V gene encodes CDR1 MNHEY and CDR2 SMNVEV (reference sequence). This CDR3 region has 15 residues. Trimming took 1 base from V and 4 from J, leaving 13 bases between them. The CDR3 loop reads CASSLFLASPYGYTF. The CDR3 DNA is TGTGCCAGCAGTTTATTCCTTGCGTCCCCCTATGGCTACACCTTC.

The chain recombines TRBV15 with TRBJ2-7; TRBD1 might be the D (5 bases). Germline values: CDR1 LNHNV, CDR2 YYDKDF (reference sequence). The CDR3 is 13 residues long. Trimming removed 3 bases from V and 0 bases from J, with 6 bases in between. CDR3 sequence (DNA): TGTGCCACCAGCAGCAGGGTCTCCTACGAGCAGTACTTC. Translating gives CATSSRVSYEQYF.

The chain links TRBV6-5 to TRBJ1-5, with a tentative D call TRBD1 (5 bases). CDR1 MNHEY and CDR2 SVGAGI come from the germline V gene. V was pared by 6 bases and J by 6 bases, with 12 bases between. The CDR3 spans 13 residues. Here the CDR3 DNA reads TGTGCCAGCAGCCGGGACTCGGGTCAGCCCCAGCATTTT. Protein sequence: CASSRDSGQPQHF.

The genes are TRBV10-3 and TRBJ1-2, with 8 bases that match TRBD1. The CDR3 extends over 15 amino acids. Germline assignment: CDR1 ENHRY and CDR2 SYGVKD. Losses at the gene ends were 4 bases for V and 2 bases for J; bases not matched to a gene: 6. The CDR3 bases are TGTGCCATCAGTGGGACAGGGAAGTTGAACTATGGCTACACCTTC. As protein: CAISGTGKLNYGYTF.